This TCR beta chain was identified in a study of OX40 agonist ivuxolimab in advanced cancers. Trimming cost V 5 bases and J 0 bases, with 17 bases left between them. Germline loops: CDR1 MNHEY, CDR2 SMNVEV (reference sequence). This CDR3 contains 17 residues. To note about this clone: Antigen specificity is unknown.

TCRdb keeps only in-frame clones here, not all; method: immunoSEQ multiplex PCR. The sample includes under 85,000 clones, less than 90% of them seen just once. General study findings and limits: Clonal expansion was among the lowest in partial responders at 0.1-3.0 mg/kg, especially CD8+. Relative to CD4+, CD8+ T cells held more expanded clones on average.

This specimen consisted of CD4+ or CD8+ T cells sorted from blood, obtained in a trial of the OX40 agonist ivuxolimab. This TCR was sampled from an adult with an advanced solid tumor such as melanoma, head and neck, liver or kidney cancer. V and J are TRBV27 and TRBJ1-5, with D possibly TRBD1 on 5 matching bases. CDR3 protein: CASSADTRVTSNQPQHF. CDR3 nucleotide sequence: TGTGCCAGCAGTGCGGACACGCGAGTGACTAGCAATCAGCCCCAGCATTTT.